Below are 27 T cell receptor gamma chains sequenced from a single sample in a study of Vδ1+ human thymocytes. General study findings and limits: Thymic TRG and TRD repertoires appeared highly polyclonal, with Gaussian CDR3 length distributions.

RNA was extracted from the cells and then reverse transcribed. Pooled V-gene forward primers with one constant-region reverse primer generated the CDR3 amplicons by multiplex PCR. TCRdb re-processed the multiplex PCR reads via CATT. This repertoire shows 25,000 to 35,000 gamma-chain clones, about a fifth found once; its top ten account for about 1.9%. These TCRs' antigens remain unknown. What was sequenced was Vdelta1+ gamma-delta thymocytes from the thymus. Subset of the sample: FACS-sorted CD3+ TCRalphabeta- TCRVdelta1+ TCRVdelta2- thymocytes. The receptor set was obtained from a boy in the first two years of life who had congenital heart surgery.

This clone appeared a few times. A read error may account for a junction end that differs from germline. This CDR3 is also generated by other DNA sequences in the sample. This chain uses TRGV4 with TRGJ1 or TRGJ2. The CDR3 is 14 amino acids. Looked up from germline, CDR1 is EGSTGY and CDR2 is YDSYTSSV. CDR3 sequence (DNA): TGTGCCACCTGGGATGGGCCCGGGGTCTGTAAGAAACTCTTC. Its translation is CATWDGPGVCKKLF.

The rearrangement uses TRGV2 and TRGJ1 or TRGJ2. The junction had 8 bases not matched to a gene; V was cut back by 5 bases and J by 10 bases. CDR1 is EGSNGY and CDR2 is YDSYNSKV in the germline V gene. The CDR3 spans 11 residues. As DNA, the CDR3 is TGTGCCACCTGGGCTGAAGAAAAGAAACTCTTT. As protein: CATWAEEKKLF.

About this clone itself: This specimen includes other DNA sequences encoding the same CDR3. The chain uses TRGV4 and TRGJ1 or TRGJ2. With 0 bases clipped from V and 4 bases from J, the junction kept 6 bases outside the gene matches. Germline lookup yields CDR1 EGSTGY and CDR2 YDSYTSSV. The CDR3 is made up of 14 amino acids. In DNA form, the CDR3 reads TGTGCCACCTGGGATGGGCTACGATATTATAAGAAACTCTTT. Translated, it gives CATWDGLRYYKKLF.

This clone has more than one count but fewer than ten. This rearrangement joins TRGV9 to TRGJ1 or TRGJ2. Germline CDR1 GITISATS, CDR2 ISYDGTV (reference sequence). Unmatched junction bases numbered 5, after V lost 0 bases and J lost 3 bases. The CDR3 runs to 14 residues. CDR3: CALWEVLFYYKKLF. CDR3 DNA: TGTGCCTTGTGGGAGGTGCTCTTTTATTATAAGAAACTCTTT.

The chain carries TRGV5 and TRGJ1 or TRGJ2. In germline, CDR1 is VINAFY, CDR2 YDVSNSKD. The V segment lost 0 bases and the J segment 5 bases; nucleotides outside the gene matches: 16. CDR3 length: 17 amino acids. The CDR3 bases are TGTGCCACCTGGGACAGGCAATGGCAGCGTTGGGATTATAAGAAACTCTTT. The encoded protein is CATWDRQWQRWDYKKLF.

The chain couples TRGV9 to TRGJ1 or TRGJ2. This CDR3 has 14 residues. J lost 11 bases, V lost 1 base, and 14 bases had no gene match. Germline CDR1 and CDR2: GITISATS and ISYDGTV (reference sequence). CDR3 nucleotides: TGTGCCTTGTGGGAGGTCGAAGTGTCCTACGAGAAACTCTTT. This sequence encodes CALWEVEVSYEKLF.

This clone was seen only a few times. This chain connects TRGV9 to TRGJ1 or TRGJ2. J was trimmed by 13 bases and V by 0 bases; bases with no gene match: 3. CDR1 is GITISATS and CDR2 is ISYDGTV in the germline V gene (reference sequence). This CDR3 has 10 residues. DNA of the CDR3: TGTGCCTTGTGGGAGGTGCATAAACTCTTT. This codes for CALWEVHKLF.

V is TRGV5 and J is TRGJ1 or TRGJ2. CDR1 and CDR2 (germline): VINAFY, YDVSNSKD. CDR3 length equals 15 residues. The V gene end was trimmed by 0 bases and the J gene end by 3 bases; junction bases not matched to a gene: 8. Here the CDR3 DNA reads TGTGCCACCTGGGACAGGCGGGTTGGTTATTATAAGAAACTCTTT. It encodes CATWDRRVGYYKKLF.

This clone is labeled as medium-sized. The chain joins TRGV9 to TRGJ1 or TRGJ2. Germline loops: CDR1 GITISATS, CDR2 ISYDGTV (reference sequence). The CDR3 covers 12 residues. J lost 9 bases, V lost 9 bases, and 14 bases had no gene match. CDR3 in amino acids: CALPGRAVKKLF. CDR3 coding DNA: TGTGCCTTGCCTGGCCGAGCAGTTAAGAAACTCTTT.

The sample holds a few counts of this clone. This chain joins TRGV4 and TRGJ1 or TRGJ2. The CDR3 is made up of 14 amino acids. Germline assignment: CDR1 EGSTGY and CDR2 YDSYTSSV. V was clipped by 0 bases and J by 7 bases; unmatched bases: 9. The CDR3 spells CATWDGQMGYKKLF. CDR3 nucleotide sequence: TGTGCCACCTGGGATGGGCAAATGGGGTATAAGAAACTCTTT.

Only a few counts were recorded for this clone. V gene TRGV4 combines with J gene TRGJ1 or TRGJ2. Trimming removed 3 bases from V and 2 bases from J; junction bases left unmatched: 7. This CDR3 has 14 residues. CDR1 EGSTGY and CDR2 YDSYTSSV come from the germline V gene. Here the CDR3 reads CATWDRPYYYKKLF. In DNA, the CDR3 is TGTGCCACCTGGGATAGACCTTATTATTATAAGAAACTCTTT.

The chain combines TRGV9 with TRGJ1 or TRGJ2. The CDR3 spans 15 residues. Unmatched junction bases numbered 11, after V lost 4 bases and J lost 2 bases. From germline, CDR1 is GITISATS and CDR2 ISYDGTV (reference sequence). CDR3 bases: TGTGCCTTGTGGGATAGCCGGGAGGATTATTATAAGAAACTCTTT. Its protein product is CALWDSREDYYKKLF.

A few counts support this clone. The V and J genes are TRGV9 and TRGJ1 or TRGJ2. Germline-derived CDR1 and CDR2 are GITISATS and ISYDGTV (reference sequence). CDR3 length equals 14 residues. V lost 0 bases and J lost 2; bases outside the gene matches: 4. CDR3 nucleotides: TGTGCCTTGTGGGAGGTGAAGGATTATTATAAGAAACTCTTT. As protein: CALWEVKDYYKKLF.

The chain combines TRGV9 with TRGJP. This CDR3 is built from 18 residues. The ends lost 2 bases at V and 4 bases at J; junction bases unmatched: 8. Germline values: CDR1 GITISATS, CDR2 ISYDGTV (reference sequence). This chain's CDR3 is CALWEDPTQELGKKIKVF. CDR3 DNA sequence: TGTGCCTTGTGGGAGGACCCCACTCAAGAGTTGGGCAAAAAAATCAAGGTATTT.

Notes on this clone: Other DNA variants within this sample encode the same CDR3. The chain is built from TRGV2 and TRGJ1 or TRGJ2. J was trimmed by 5 bases and V by 0 bases; bases with no gene match: 7. CDR3 length equals 14 residues. The germline V gene encodes CDR1 EGSNGY and CDR2 YDSYNSKV. The CDR3 DNA is TGTGCCACCTGGGACGGGCCCAGGGATTATAAGAAACTCTTT. Amino acids: CATWDGPRDYKKLF.

The chain couples TRGV5 to TRGJ1 or TRGJ2. Trimming at V came to 4 bases and at J to 0 bases, leaving 12 bases not matched to a gene. The germline gives CDR1 VINAFY, CDR2 YDVSNSKD. The CDR3 length is 16 residues. CDR3 protein: CATWEKKDSNYYKKLF. CDR3 nucleotide sequence: TGTGCCACCTGGGAAAAGAAGGATTCGAATTATTATAAGAAACTCTTT.

A remark on this clone: Other nucleotide sequences in the sample specify the same CDR3. The chain couples TRGV9 to TRGJ1 or TRGJ2. Germline CDR1 and CDR2: GITISATS and ISYDGTV (reference sequence). With 3 bases clipped from V and 9 bases from J, the junction kept 2 bases outside the gene matches. The CDR3 loop spans 10 amino acids. The CDR3 nucleotides are TGTGCCTTGTGGGAGACTAAGAAACTCTTT. Its translation is CALWETKKLF.

This clone has a handful of counts. This sequence joins TRGV5 and TRGJP2. V lost 3 bases, J lost 5 bases, and 3 bases stayed unmatched. Germline CDR1 reads VINAFY; CDR2 reads YDVSNSKD. This CDR3 is 13 amino acids long. The CDR3 region is CATWDWSDWIKTF. The CDR3, as DNA: TGTGCCACCTGGGACTGGAGTGATTGGATCAAGACGTTT.

For this clone: This sample also contains other DNA sequences that code for the same CDR3. The V call is TRGV4, the J call TRGJ1 or TRGJ2. The CDR3 contains 12 residues. J lost 10 bases, V lost 4 bases, and 10 bases had no gene match. The germline CDR1 and CDR2 sequences are EGSTGY and YDSYTSSV. This CDR3 reads CATWDGSGKKLF. In DNA form, the CDR3 reads TGTGCCACCTGGGACGGGAGCGGAAAGAAACTCTTT.

In its sample, this clone was seen a few times. The J gene is TRGJ1 or TRGJ2, the V gene TRGV5. Looked up from germline, CDR1 is VINAFY and CDR2 is YDVSNSKD. The CDR3 loop spans 13 amino acids. Trimming cost V 3 bases and J 5 bases; bases outside gene matches: 7. CDR3 protein: CATWDDSHYKKLF. DNA of the CDR3: TGTGCCACCTGGGACGATTCGCATTATAAGAAACTCTTT.

This sequence joins TRGV2 and TRGJ1 or TRGJ2. V gave up 3 bases and J gave up 2 bases; unmatched junction bases: 7. Germline V gives CDR1 EGSNGY, CDR2 YDSYNSKV. The CDR3 runs to 14 residues. The CDR3 region has the DNA TGTGCCACCTGGGACTGTAGGGATTATTATAAGAAACTCTTT. This codes for CATWDCRDYYKKLF.

There are a few counts of this clone. The J gene is TRGJ1 or TRGJ2, the V gene TRGV5. Trimming took 0 bases from V and 6 from J; bases not matched to a gene: 5. CDR1 and CDR2 (germline): VINAFY, YDVSNSKD. CDR3 length equals 13 residues. CDR3 region: CATWDRLTYKKLF. CDR3 sequence (DNA): TGTGCCACCTGGGACAGGCTTACTTATAAGAAACTCTTT.

About this clone: A read error may account for a junction end that differs from germline. The same CDR3 arises from other DNA sequences in this sample as well. The chain recombines TRGV9 with TRGJ1 or TRGJ2. This CDR3 region has 13 residues. Germline CDR1 is GITISATS and CDR2 is ISYDGTV (reference sequence). The CDR3 coding sequence is TGTGCCCTGTGGGAGGCCTGGTATTATAAGAAACTCTTT. It yields the protein CALWEAWYYKKLF.

The table lists this clone with a few counts. The chain uses TRGV3 and TRGJ1 or TRGJ2. V lost 4 bases to trimming and J lost 2 bases; unmatched junction nucleotides: 5. Looked up from germline, CDR1 is VTNTFY and CDR2 is YDVSTARD (reference sequence). The CDR3 covers 13 residues. The DNA for the CDR3 is TGTGCCACCTGGGAGGATGATTATTATAAGAAACTCTTT. Translated, it gives CATWEDDYYKKLF.

This clone has more than one count but fewer than ten. Other nucleotide sequences in the sample specify the same CDR3. The J gene is TRGJ1 or TRGJ2, the V gene TRGV9. Germline CDR1 GITISATS, CDR2 ISYDGTV (reference sequence). This CDR3 comprises 12 residues. J was trimmed by 7 bases and V by 4 bases; bases with no gene match: 7. The CDR3 DNA follows: TGTGCCTTGTGGGAAGCCCAATATAAGAAACTCTTT. Its protein is CALWEAQYKKLF.

This clone came up a few times. Within the sample, other DNA sequences also encode this same CDR3. V is TRGV9 and J is TRGJ1 or TRGJ2. CDR1 is GITISATS, CDR2 ISYDGTV, per germline (reference sequence). The CDR3 runs to 13 residues. The ends lost 2 bases at V and 2 bases at J; junction bases unmatched: 3. CDR3 protein: CALWEGHYYKKLF. As DNA, the CDR3 is TGTGCCTTGTGGGAGGGCCATTATTATAAGAAACTCTTT.

The chain couples TRGV4 to TRGJ1 or TRGJ2. Trimming removed 4 bases from V and 9 bases from J; junction bases left unmatched: 3. The CDR3 is 10 amino acids. Germline V CDR1 and CDR2: EGSTGY, YDSYTSSV. CDR3 loop: CATWDLKKLF. The DNA for the CDR3 is TGTGCCACCTGGGACCTTAAGAAACTCTTT.